This TCR beta chain was recovered during a study of cytomegalovirus exposure and HLA in healthy donors. Turning to the study itself: Inside one of the first data releases sat tens of millions of unique TCRs taken from HLA-typed donors.

General study points: There were reportedly fewer N-insertions in an Asian-associated ancestry cluster than the approximately 670-donor mean, in a later analysis.

Of note for this clone: Its antigen is unknown.

Investigators did not record CMV serostatus for this donor. The V gene's germline CDR1 is SGHNT and CDR2 YYREEE (reference sequence). This CDR3 spans 14 amino acids. V lost 4 bases, J lost 2 bases, and 12 bases lay in between. 60 Vbeta and 13 Jbeta primers were used in PCR. TCRdb keeps only in-frame clones here, not all; method: immunoSEQ multiplex PCR. Among about 130,000 clones listed, about four fifths were seen once. The sample comprised PBMCs. The J gene is TRBJ1-1, the V gene TRBV5-4, with no clear D. This TCR came from a man aged 25 to 40 in good health. CDR3 DNA sequence: TGTGCCAGCAGCCGACCGGGGTTTAACACTGAAGCTTTCTTT. Translation: CASSRPGFNTEAFF.